Listed here are 8 T cell receptor beta chains from one sample, sequenced in a study of regulatory T cells in long-lasting Graves disease. Combining iRepertoire HTBI primers with Arm-PCR of CDR3 regions, the authors built TCR beta libraries. TCRdb reprocessed the multiplex PCR reads with MiXCR, giving one entry per CDR3 protein. The data hold roughly 700,000 distinct CDR3 sequences, with roughly 30% observed a single time. Time point noted: persistent/refractory GD, antithyroid drugs over 5 years with positive TRAb. Researchers made the TCR library from RNA that was extracted from PBMCs. This material consisted of peripheral blood mononuclear cells (PBMCs), taken when the disease was refractory, from a patient treated with antithyroid drugs. The source is a female donor with Graves disease.

Notes on this clonotype: A far larger clone is just one base off, so this is likely a read error. This chain uses TRBV6-9 with TRBJ2-7; D not certain. The CDR3 runs to 14 residues. Germline loops: CDR1 MNHGY, CDR2 SVAAGI. CDR3 region: CASNYLAGNYEQYF. CDR3 DNA: TGTGCCAGCAATTATTTAGCTGGGAACTACGAGCAGTACTTC.

This sequence joins TRBV11-2 and TRBJ1-2; weak D call: TRBD1 (6 bases). The V gene's germline CDR1 is SGHAT and CDR2 FQNNGV. The CDR3 is 14 residues long. Deletions cut 2 bases from V and 5 bases from J, with 12 bases between. In DNA form, the CDR3 reads TGTGCCAGCAGCTTACGACAGGCCCTTTATGGCTACACCTTC. Translated, it gives CASSLRQALYGYTF.

The chain links TRBV30 to TRBJ1-5; D perhaps matches TRBD1 (6 bases). The germline V gene has CDR1 GTSNPN and CDR2 SVGIG (reference sequence). V was cut by 2 bases and J by 4 bases, with 15 bases left in between. The CDR3 is 15 amino acids. The CDR3: CAWSSTGLGNQPQHF. CDR3 nucleotides: TGTGCCTGGAGTTCGACAGGCTTAGGGAATCAGCCCCAGCATTTT.

This clonotype was seen repeatedly, ten times or more. DNA for the CDR3: TGTGCCAGCAGCTTCCAGGGGGCCGACACTGAAGCTTTCTTT. The encoded protein is CASSFQGADTEAFF. The gene calls are TRBV7-3 and TRBJ1-1, with TRBD1 matching over 8 bases. Per the germline V gene, CDR1 is SGHTA and CDR2 is FQGTGA. After removal of 3 bases from V and 3 bases from J, the junction contained 3 bases not matched to a gene. The CDR3 is made up of 14 amino acids.

A note on this clonotype: This is likely a read error, given that the CDR3 carries no conserved phenylalanine or tryptophan at its end. No DNA is shown, since the ends of the CDR3 on it are uncertain; the CDR3 is the one TCRdb lists. V and J are TRBV27 and TRBJ1-2; no DNA check was done on the table's D call, TRBD1. Germline values: CDR1 MNHEY, CDR2 SMNVEV (reference sequence). Counting both end residues, the CDR3 totals 13 amino acids. The CDR3 sequence: CASSPDTGLGCTL.

This CDR3 is CASSPGWRGEFRNTEAFF. In DNA, the CDR3 is TGCGCCAGCAGCCCCGGTTGGAGGGGAGAATTTAGGAACACTGAAGCTTTCTTT. V usage is TRBV5-1 and J usage is TRBJ1-1; a weak D match, TRBD1 (5 bases). In germline, CDR1 is SGHRS, CDR2 YFSETQ. This CDR3 has 18 amino acids. V was shortened by 4 bases and J by 1 base, with 23 bases between the two germline ends.

This clonotype has only a few counts. This rearrangement joins TRBV28 to TRBJ1-5, with D maybe TRBD1 (6 bases). Between the trimmed V and J ends, which lost 6 bases and 9 bases, there was a span of 15 bases. The V gene's germline CDR1 is MDHEN and CDR2 SYDVKM. This CDR3 spans 13 amino acids. The CDR3 reads CASRPTGLSPQHF. CDR3 DNA sequence: TGTGCCAGCAGACCGACAGGCCTCTCGCCCCAGCATTTT.

In its sample, this clonotype was seen a few times. This chain joins TRBV12-5 and TRBJ2-5; 12 bases map to TRBD1. Germline loops: CDR1 LGHNT, CDR2 FRNRAP. Germline trimming cut 6 bases from V and 5 bases from J; bases unmatched to any gene: 7. The CDR3 consists of 15 residues. The DNA for the CDR3 is TGTGCTAGTGGCCGCGGGACAGGGGGCTGGGAGACCCAGTACTTC. Its translation: CASGRGTGGWETQYF.